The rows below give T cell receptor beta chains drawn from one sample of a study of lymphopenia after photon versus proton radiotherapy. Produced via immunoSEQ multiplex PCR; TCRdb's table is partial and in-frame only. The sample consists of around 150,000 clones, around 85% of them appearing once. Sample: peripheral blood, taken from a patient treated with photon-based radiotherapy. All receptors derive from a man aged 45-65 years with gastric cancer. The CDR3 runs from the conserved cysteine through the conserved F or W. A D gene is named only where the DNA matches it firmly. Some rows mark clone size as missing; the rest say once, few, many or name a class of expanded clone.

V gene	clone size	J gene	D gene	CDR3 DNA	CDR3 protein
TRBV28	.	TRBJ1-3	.	TGTGCCAGCAGTTCCCCTACAGACTACTCTGGAAACACCATATATTTT	CASSSPTDYSGNTIYF
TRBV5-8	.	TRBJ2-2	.	TGTGCCAGCAGCTTGAACGGGATCACCGGGGAGCTGTTTTTT	CASSLNGITGELFF
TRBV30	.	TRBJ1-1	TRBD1	TGTGCCTGGTTTAGGACAGGGGGCTCAACGGGCACTGAAGCTTTCTTT	CAWFRTGGSTGTEAFF
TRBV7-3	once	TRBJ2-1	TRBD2	TGTGCCAGCAGCTCATATAGCGGGAGGGCCCTTAATGAGCAGTTCTTC	CASSSYSGRALNEQFF
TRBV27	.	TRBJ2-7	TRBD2	TGTGCCAGCAAACTAGCGGAAAGCTCCTACGAGCAGTACTTC	CASKLAESSYEQYF
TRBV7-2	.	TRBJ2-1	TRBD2	TGTGCCAGCAGCGACCCCCGGCTAGCGGGAGGGAGCTCCTACAATGAGCAGTTCTTC	CASSDPRLAGGSSYNEQFF
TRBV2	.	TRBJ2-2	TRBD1	TGTGCCAGCAGTCAACAGGGGGCGGAAACCGGGGAGCTGTTTTTT	CASSQQGAETGELFF
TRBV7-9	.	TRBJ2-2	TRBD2	TGTGCCAGCAGCTTAGGACTAGCGGGTCCTAACATCCATGGGGAGCTGTTTTTT	CASSLGLAGPNIHGELFF
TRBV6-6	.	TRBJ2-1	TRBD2	TGTGCCAGCGATTTGGGCGGGAGGAGTATAGATGAGCAGTTCTTC	CASDLGGRSIDEQFF
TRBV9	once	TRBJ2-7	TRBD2	TGTGCCAGCAGCCCACCTTTCTGGAGCGGGAGCTCCTACGAGCAGTACTTC	CASSPPFWSGSSYEQYF
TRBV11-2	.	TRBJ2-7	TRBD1	TGTGCCAGCAGCCCCACAGGGGTGGGGAAGTACGAGCAGTACTTC	CASSPTGVGKYEQYF
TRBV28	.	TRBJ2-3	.	TGTGCCAGCAGTTCCCCTCAGTTGACAGTTACAGATACGCAGTATTTT	CASSSPQLTVTDTQYF
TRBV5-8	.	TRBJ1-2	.	TGTGCCAGCAGCCGGGGGGCGGACTATGGCTACACCTTC	CASSRGADYGYTF
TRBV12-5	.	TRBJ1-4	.	TGTGCTAGTGGTTTGGGGACAGCAAATGAAAAACTGTTTTTT	CASGLGTANEKLFF
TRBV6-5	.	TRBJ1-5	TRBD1	TGTGCCAGCAGAGACAGGGGGGCTAATCAGCCCCAGCATTTT	CASRDRGANQPQHF
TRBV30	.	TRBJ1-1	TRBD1	TGTGCCGGGACAGGGGGGTTTCGTGGAGCTTTCTTT	CAGTGGFRGAFF
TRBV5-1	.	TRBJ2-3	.	TGCGCCAGCAGCTTCAGAGTTATAGGGCGAGGTCCAGATACGCAGTATTTT	CASSFRVIGRGPDTQYF
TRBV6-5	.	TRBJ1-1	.	TGTGCCAGCAGTTACCGGAACACTGAAGCTTTCTTT	CASSYRNTEAFF
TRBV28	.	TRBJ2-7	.	TGTGCCAGCAGTTTGGCCGGGAGCTCCTACGAGCAGTACTTC	CASSLAGSSYEQYF
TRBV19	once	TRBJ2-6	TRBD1	TGTGCCAGTAGTGAGGGGACAGGGAGCTCTGGGGCCAACGTCCTGACTTTC	CASSEGTGSSGANVLTF
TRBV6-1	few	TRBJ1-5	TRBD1	TGTGCCAGCAGTGAAACAGGGGCGGGTCCCCAGCATTTT	CASSETGAGPQHF
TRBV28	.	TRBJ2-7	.	TGTGCCAGCAGTTTACTAGGAGTCAGCGACGAGCAGTACTTC	CASSLLGVSDEQYF
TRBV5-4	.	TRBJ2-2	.	TGTGCCAGCAGCTTGTCAGCTAAGAACACCGGGGAGCTGTTTTTT	CASSLSAKNTGELFF
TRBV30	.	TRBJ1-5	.	TGTGCCTGGACCAACGGGGGTTACAATCAGCCCCAGCATTTT	CAWTNGGYNQPQHF
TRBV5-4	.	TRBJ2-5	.	TGTGCCAGCAGCCGGACAGCGTCCCGGGAGACCCAGTACTTC	CASSRTASRETQYF
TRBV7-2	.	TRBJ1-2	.	TGTGCCAGCAGCTTAGCGCTCGTAAGGACGAATGGCTACACCTTC	CASSLALVRTNGYTF
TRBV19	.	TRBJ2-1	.	TGTGCCAGTGGTAGTGCCTTGAAGGAGCAGTTCTTC	CASGSALKEQFF
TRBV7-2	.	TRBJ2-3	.	TGTGCCAGCAGCTTATATGCGTCAGGGTCTACAGATACGCAGTATTTT	CASSLYASGSTDTQYF
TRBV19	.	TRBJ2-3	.	TGTGCCAGTAGATCGAACACAGATACGCAGTATTTT	CASRSNTDTQYF
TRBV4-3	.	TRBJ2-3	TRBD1	TGCGCCAGCAGCCAAGGGGACAGGGTTGCAGATACGCAGTATTTT	CASSQGDRVADTQYF
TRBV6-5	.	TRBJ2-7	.	TGTGCCAGCAGGAGTTCCAACGAGCAGTACTTC	CASRSSNEQYF
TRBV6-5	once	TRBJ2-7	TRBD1	TGTGCCAGCAGTCCGGACAGGGGTCCCGTCCACGAGCAGTACTTC	CASSPDRGPVHEQYF
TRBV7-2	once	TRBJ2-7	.	TGTGCCAGCAGCTTAGGGGGGTTGCTATACGAGCAGTACTTC	CASSLGGLLYEQYF
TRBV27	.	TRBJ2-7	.	TGTGCCAGCAGTTCGTCCGGATACTACGAGCAGTACTTC	CASSSSGYYEQYF
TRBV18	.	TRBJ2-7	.	TGTGCCAGCTCACCCTTAAGGGCTAGGAACTACGAGCAGTACTTC	CASSPLRARNYEQYF
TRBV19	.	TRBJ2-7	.	TGTGCCAGTTCTCCTTCGGGAGTGGTTCCCTACGAGCAGTACTTC	CASSPSGVVPYEQYF
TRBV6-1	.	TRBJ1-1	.	TGTGCCAGCAGATATTCGATGAACACTGAAGCTTTCTTT	CASRYSMNTEAFF
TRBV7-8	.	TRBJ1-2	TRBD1	TGTGCCAGCAGCCCCTGGGGACAGGGGGAAAGGCGCTACACCTTC	CASSPWGQGERRYTF
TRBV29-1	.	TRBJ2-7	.	TGCAGCGTTGTGAAGATTGGGGGGAGTCTCTCCTACGAGCAGTACTTC	CSVVKIGGSLSYEQYF
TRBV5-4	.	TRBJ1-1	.	TGTGCCAGCAGCTTCCCCCTGACAAAGGAAGCTTTCTTT	CASSFPLTKEAFF
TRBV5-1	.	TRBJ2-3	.	TGCGCCAGCAGCTTGGGAGTAGTAGATACGCAGTATTTT	CASSLGVVDTQYF
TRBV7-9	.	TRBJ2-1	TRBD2	TGTGCCAGCAGCCTAAGGACTAGCGGGTACGACTACAATGAGCAGTTCTTC	CASSLRTSGYDYNEQFF
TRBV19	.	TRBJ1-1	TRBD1	TGTGCCAGTAGGGAGGGACAGCTGAACACTGAAGCTTTCTTT	CASREGQLNTEAFF
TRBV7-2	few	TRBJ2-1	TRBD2	TGTGCCAGCAGCTTACTAGCGGGAGGGGGCAATGAGCAGTTCTTC	CASSLLAGGGNEQFF
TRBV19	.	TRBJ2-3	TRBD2	TGTGCCAGTAGTAGCCGACTAGCGGGAGGAGATACGCAGTATTTT	CASSSRLAGGDTQYF
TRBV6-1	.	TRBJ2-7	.	TGTGCCAGCAGGGCGGGGCAGGGAAGCTCCTACGAGCAGTACTTC	CASRAGQGSSYEQYF
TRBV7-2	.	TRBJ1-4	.	TGTGCCAGCAGCGCGAATGGGCCCTCAACTAATGAAAAACTGTTTTTT	CASSANGPSTNEKLFF
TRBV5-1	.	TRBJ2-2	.	TGCGCCAGCAGCTTGTCAGGGGCCGGGGAGCTGTTTTTT	CASSLSGAGELFF
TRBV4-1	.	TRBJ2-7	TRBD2	TGCGCCAGCAGCCCCAGCGGGAGCTCCTACGAGCAGTACTTC	CASSPSGSSYEQYF
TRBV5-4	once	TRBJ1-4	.	TGTGCCAGCAGCTCCAAGACAGGTGGGCGCGAAAAACTGTTTTTT	CASSSKTGGREKLFF
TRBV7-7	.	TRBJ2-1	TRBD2	TGTGCCAGCAGCTTAGCAACTAGCGATCGTGAGCAGTTCTTC	CASSLATSDREQFF
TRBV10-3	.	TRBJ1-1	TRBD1	TGTGCCATCAGTGGGAGACAGGGGGTGTGGGACACTGAAGCTTTCTTT	CAISGRQGVWDTEAFF
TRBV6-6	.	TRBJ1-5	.	TGTGCCAGCAGACGGGACAGCAATCAGCCCCAGCATTTT	CASRRDSNQPQHF
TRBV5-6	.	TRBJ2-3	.	TGTGCCAGCAGCTTTTCGACACCCGGTGGAGATACGCAGTATTTT	CASSFSTPGGDTQYF
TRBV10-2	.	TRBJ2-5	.	TGCGCCAGCAGTGAAGGGGCTAGTGAGCAAGAGACCCAGTACTTC	CASSEGASEQETQYF
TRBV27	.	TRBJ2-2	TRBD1	TGTGCCAGCAGTTTATCCCCGGGGACAGCGAACACCGGGGAGCTGTTTTTT	CASSLSPGTANTGELFF
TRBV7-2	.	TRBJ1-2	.	TGTGCCAGCAGCTCCGAGTCCGGAAATGGCTACACCTTC	CASSSESGNGYTF
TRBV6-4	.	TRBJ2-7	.	TGTGCCAGCAGTGTCGAGCCCGGGTCCGCCTACGAGCAGTACTTC	CASSVEPGSAYEQYF
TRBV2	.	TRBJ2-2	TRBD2	TGTGCCAGCCAGCTCTTGGCGGGAGAAGACACCGGGGAGCTGTTTTTT	CASQLLAGEDTGELFF